A single sample is the source of the 18 T cell receptor beta chains below, sequenced in a study of memory CD4+ T cells and cytomegalovirus serostatus. Profiled with immunoSEQ multiplex PCR; TCRdb holds only in-frame clones, not every one. The repertoire holds approximately 60,000 clones, with about three quarters as singletons. Single viable CD3+CD4+CD8-CD45RO+ cells were sorted as the memory CD4+ T cells. Sequenced input: memory CD4+ T cells from blood. The source is an adult in good health and CMV-seropositive.

The sample holds a few counts of this clone. The chain couples TRBV9 to TRBJ1-1; D might be TRBD1 (5 bases). Germline V lookup: CDR1 SGDLS, CDR2 YYNGEE. Trimming removed 6 bases from V and 2 bases from J, with 17 bases in between. The CDR3 length is 15 residues. CDR3 in amino acids: CASTPSRGGNTEAFF. The CDR3 DNA follows: TGTGCCAGCACCCCCTCAAGGGGCGGCAACACTGAAGCTTTCTTT.

This clone was seen only once. The rearrangement joins TRBV4-3 to TRBJ2-1; D not resolved. The germline CDR1 and CDR2 sequences are LGHNA and YSLEER. Trimming left V 0 bases short and J 2 bases short, with 11 bases between. The CDR3 has 16 amino acids. The CDR3 nucleotides are TGCGCCAGCAGCCAAGATCCGGTACGCCCCTACAATGAGCAGTTCTTC. It translates to CASSQDPVRPYNEQFF.

The chain has TRBV18 and TRBJ2-2; D unresolved. The V end was cut by 0 bases, the J end by 8 bases, with 13 bases between. The CDR3 extends over 15 amino acids. Germline V lookup: CDR1 KGHSH, CDR2 LQKENI. The CDR3 region is CASSPPEDWPGELFF. DNA for the CDR3: TGTGCCAGCTCACCACCCGAAGATTGGCCTGGGGAGCTGTTTTTT.

The chain couples TRBV30 to TRBJ1-3, with TRBD1 matching over 7 bases. The CDR3 length is 13 residues. V trimming: 7 bases; J trimming: 4 bases; junction bases outside the gene matches: 7. Germline V gene lookup returns CDR1 GTSNPN and CDR2 SVGIG (reference sequence). CDR3: CALRQGAGNTIYF. CDR3 in DNA: TGTGCCTTACGACAGGGAGCGGGAAACACCATATATTTT.

V gene TRBV7-2 combines with J gene TRBJ2-7; 11 bases line up with TRBD2. V lost 5 bases, J lost 2 bases, and 8 bases stayed unmatched. Germline CDR1 SGHTA, CDR2 FQGNSA. The CDR3 runs to 16 residues. The CDR3 loop is CASSQTSGSFPYEQYF. The CDR3 bases are TGTGCCAGCAGCCAAACTAGCGGGAGCTTCCCCTACGAGCAGTACTTC.

This chain joins TRBV7-9 and TRBJ2-7; 11 bases are a match to TRBD2. The CDR3 length is 14 residues. Germline CDR1 SEHNR, CDR2 FQNEAQ (reference sequence). The ends lost 6 bases at V and 2 bases at J; junction bases unmatched: 3. CDR3 DNA sequence: TGTGCCAGCAGTGTAGCGGGAGGGCCCTACGAGCAGTACTTC. Translating gives CASSVAGGPYEQYF.

This clone turned up a few times. The chain uses TRBV6-1 and TRBJ2-1; D gene ambiguous. Germline V gene lookup returns CDR1 MNHNS and CDR2 SASEGT. V was cut by 8 bases and J by 0 bases, with 5 bases left in between. CDR3 size: 12 residues. This chain's CDR3 is CASSTSYNEQFF. The CDR3 DNA reads as TGTGCCAGCTCGACCTCCTACAATGAGCAGTTCTTC.

The rearrangement uses TRBV27 and TRBJ1-2; possibly TRBD1 for D (5 bases). The CDR3 extends over 13 amino acids. V lost 6 bases and J 2 bases, leaving 10 bases between the germline ends. Germline V gives CDR1 MNHEY, CDR2 SMNVEV (reference sequence). This chain's CDR3 is CASSLDRNYGYTF. In DNA form, the CDR3 reads TGTGCCAGCAGCCTTGACAGAAACTATGGCTACACCTTC.

This clone was observed a handful of times. This chain uses TRBV10-3 with TRBJ1-1; 7 bases agree with TRBD1. In germline, CDR1 is ENHRY, CDR2 SYGVKD. This CDR3 spans 14 amino acids. The V and J ends lost 7 bases and 3 bases, in that order; junction bases with no gene match: 8. The CDR3 reads CAITRDSGDTEAFF. CDR3 DNA: TGTGCCATCACTCGGGACAGTGGGGACACTGAAGCTTTCTTT.

The rearrangement joins TRBV4-2 to TRBJ2-1, with 7 bases lining up with TRBD1. The V and J ends lost 5 bases and 6 bases, in that order; junction bases with no gene match: 13. The germline CDR1 and CDR2 sequences are LGHNA and YNFKEQ. The CDR3 covers 16 residues. The CDR3 protein is CASSLEQGLWFNEQFF. The CDR3 DNA sequence: TGTGCCAGCAGCTTGGAACAGGGGCTATGGTTCAATGAGCAGTTCTTC.

This chain uses TRBV5-8 with TRBJ2-2; 7 bases match TRBD1. J gave up 5 bases and V 3 bases, and 10 bases lay outside the gene matches. CDR3 length equals 16 residues. Looked up from germline, CDR1 is SGHTS and CDR2 is YDEGEE. In nucleotides, the CDR3 is TGTGCCAGCAGCTCCGGGACAGTCGAAGGTACCGGGGAGCTGTTTTTT. This encodes CASSSGTVEGTGELFF.

The chain has TRBV6-5 and TRBJ1-4; D remains ambiguous. With 6 bases removed from V and 3 bases from J, the gap between germline ends came to 14 bases. Germline assignment: CDR1 MNHEY and CDR2 SVGAGI. This CDR3 has 15 residues. The CDR3, as DNA: TGTGCCAGCAGCGCAAGACGGGGATCTAATGAAAAACTGTTTTTT. Residues: CASSARRGSNEKLFF.

This clone was seen a few times. This rearrangement joins TRBV6-4 to TRBJ2-7; 10 nucleotides agree with TRBD2. Per the germline V gene, CDR1 is MRHNA and CDR2 is SNTAGT. V dropped 6 bases and J dropped 3; count of bases not matched to a gene: 20. The CDR3 runs 19 residues. This CDR3 is CASRASTSGTQPSVYEQYV. The CDR3 DNA follows: TGTGCCAGCAGAGCTTCAACTAGCGGGACTCAACCTTCCGTCTACGAGCAGTACGTC.

J is TRBJ2-4 and V is TRBV5-6, with 7 bases matching TRBD2. This CDR3 has 17 residues. V was clipped by 6 bases and J by 2 bases; unmatched bases: 14. Germline lookup yields CDR1 SGHDT and CDR2 YYEEEE. The CDR3 sequence: CASTLTSSGTTKNIQYF. The CDR3 coding sequence is TGTGCCAGCACCCTGACCTCTAGCGGCACTACCAAAAACATTCAGTACTTC.

This clone showed up just a few times. The chain carries TRBV28 and TRBJ2-7, with D tentatively TRBD2 (5 bases). This CDR3 region has 13 residues. V gave up 8 bases and J gave up 7 bases, with 18 bases separating them. Per germline, CDR1 MDHEN and CDR2 SYDVKM. The CDR3 DNA sequence: TGTGCCAGCTCGCGGGTATTTTTGGGGGAGCAGTACTTC. Amino acids: CASSRVFLGEQYF. Combining the CDR3 with reference TRBV28 and TRBJ2-7 gives the whole variable domain DVKVTQSSRYLVKRTGEKVFLECVQDMDHENMFWYRQDPGLGLRLIYFSYDVKMKEKGDIPEGYSVSREKKERFSLILESASTNQTSMYLCASSRVFLGEQYFGPGTRLTVT.

As regards this clone: The junction and the germline gene differ at one end; a read error may be behind it. CDR3 DNA: TGTGCCAGCAGCTTGAGGGGGCCCTCCCACGAGCAGTACTTC. Translating it yields CASSLRGPSHEQYF. The chain employs TRBV5-5 and TRBJ2-7; the match to TRBD1 covers 7 bases. The germline V gene encodes CDR1 SGHKS and CDR2 YYEKEE (reference sequence). The CDR3 contains 14 residues.

The rearrangement joins TRBV10-3 to TRBJ2-7, with a possible D match to TRBD1 (6 bases). The CDR3 loop spans 13 amino acids. Looked up from germline, CDR1 is ENHRY and CDR2 is SYGVKD. V was pared by 10 bases and J by 7 bases, with 20 bases between. The chain's CDR3 is CATAQLGTSEQYF. CDR3 bases: TGTGCCACCGCCCAACTAGGGACATCTGAGCAGTACTTC.

V gene TRBV6-5 combines with J gene TRBJ1-2; D not certain. V was cut by 5 bases and J by 7 bases, with 8 bases left in between. The CDR3 is 11 amino acids. The germline CDR1 and CDR2 sequences are MNHEY and SVGAGI. The CDR3 DNA is TGTGCCAGCAGTGGCGGGTTTGGCTACACCTTC. Its protein is CASSGGFGYTF.